The 18 T cell receptor beta chains reported below all come from one sample, sequenced in a study of naive and memory T cell subsets. An equimolar mix of two oligonucleotides served as the beta constant-region primer for TRBC1 and TRBC2. Nested alpha and beta constant-region primers with the SP2 primer drove four PCR rounds on ligated cDNA. MiXCR, run by TCRdb on the UMI-ligation and nested PCR reads, gives a single entry per CDR3 protein. Among around 29,000 distinct CDR3 sequences listed, roughly 18% were seen once. Sequenced input: effector memory CD4+ T cells from blood. The subset: effector memory, CD45RA- CD27-. Source of these receptors: a human donor in good health.

V is TRBV4-3 and J is TRBJ2-7, with D unresolved. V dropped 0 bases and J dropped 0 bases, with 12 bases sitting between them. The CDR3 sequence is 16 residues long. Germline V gives CDR1 LGHNA, CDR2 YSLEER. CDR3 amino acids: CASSQDLASLSYEQYF. The CDR3 region has the DNA TGCGCCAGCAGCCAAGATTTAGCTTCTCTCTCCTACGAGCAGTACTTC.

This rearrangement joins TRBV12-5 to TRBJ2-1; 9 bases agree with TRBD2. Germline-derived CDR1 and CDR2 are LGHNT and FRNRAP. Germline trimming cut 5 bases from V and 0 bases from J; bases unmatched to any gene: 2. The CDR3 has 15 residues. CDR3 sequence reads: CASGRGGDSYNEQFF. The DNA of the CDR3 is TGTGCTAGTGGTCGCGGGGGGGACTCCTACAATGAGCAGTTCTTC.

This rearrangement joins TRBV2 to TRBJ2-1, with D maybe TRBD2 (6 bases). The CDR3 loop spans 15 amino acids. Germline V gives CDR1 SNHLY, CDR2 FYNNEI. V lost 3 bases, J lost 0 bases, and 9 bases lay in between. In nucleotides, the CDR3 is TGTGCCAGCAGTGATGGGACTGGCTCCTACAATGAGCAGTTCTTC. It specifies CASSDGTGSYNEQFF. The variable domain in full, completed from reference TRBV2 and TRBJ2-1, reads EPEVTQTPSHQVTQMGQEVILRCVPISNHLYFYWYRQILGQKVEFLVSFYNNEISEKSEIFDDQFSVERPDGSNFTLKIRSTKLEDSAMYFCASSDGTGSYNEQFFGPGTRLTVL.

The chain employs TRBV7-8 and TRBJ2-5, with 7 bases that match TRBD1. V gave up 5 bases and J gave up 5 bases; unmatched junction bases: 8. Germline lookup yields CDR1 SGHVS and CDR2 FQNEAQ. The CDR3 runs 14 residues. DNA for the CDR3: TGTGCCAGCAGCCTGAGGGACAGCCAGGAGACCCAGTACTTC. Protein product: CASSLRDSQETQYF.

This clonotype has at least ten counts. The chain joins TRBV12-5 to TRBJ2-6; 7 nucleotides agree with TRBD1. CDR1 and CDR2 (germline): LGHNT, FRNRAP. After removal of 6 bases from V and 0 bases from J, the junction contained 11 bases not matched to a gene. The CDR3 is 18 amino acids. The CDR3 loop reads CASGQGTAWSSGANVLTF. The CDR3 bases are TGTGCTAGTGGACAAGGGACAGCTTGGAGCTCTGGGGCCAACGTCCTGACTTTC.

V and J are TRBV20-1 and TRBJ2-3, with a possible D match to TRBD1 (6 bases). The CDR3 runs 14 residues. CDR1 DFQATT and CDR2 SNEGSKA come from the germline V gene (reference sequence). The ends were cut back, 4 bases at V and 6 bases at J, with 17 bases in the middle. The CDR3 nucleotides are TGCAGTGCTAAGTCCCCAGGGGTGGGGGATACGCAGTATTTT. It specifies CSAKSPGVGDTQYF.

In its sample, this clonotype was seen a few times. This chain connects TRBV29-1 to TRBJ2-1, with a possible D match to TRBD2 (6 bases). The CDR3 length is 15 residues. Germline loops: CDR1 SQVTM, CDR2 ANQGSEA. V lost 4 bases and J 0 bases, leaving 13 bases between the germline ends. The CDR3 coding sequence is TGCAGCGTTGGGACCCGGGACTTCTCCTACAATGAGCAGTTCTTC. It encodes CSVGTRDFSYNEQFF.

J is TRBJ2-7 and V is TRBV19; 8 positions agree with TRBD1. The germline V gene encodes CDR1 LNHDA and CDR2 SQIVND (reference sequence). This CDR3 contains 13 residues. Trimming removed 7 bases from V and 1 base from J; junction bases left unmatched: 3. CDR3 loop: CASKGTGSYEQYF. CDR3 nucleotide sequence: TGTGCCAGTAAGGGGACAGGATCCTACGAGCAGTACTTC.

The gene calls are TRBV5-1 and TRBJ1-5, with D possibly matching TRBD1 (5 bases). Germline V gene lookup returns CDR1 SGHRS and CDR2 YFSETQ. V gave up 1 base and J gave up 4 bases, with 9 bases separating them. The CDR3 totals 14 residues. CDR3 nucleotides: TGCGCCAGCAGCTTGACAGGACCAAATCAGCCCCAGCATTTT. Translation: CASSLTGPNQPQHF.

This rearrangement joins TRBV29-1 to TRBJ1-2; tentatively, D is TRBD1 (6 bases). Germline V gene data show CDR1 as SQVTM and CDR2 as ANQGSEA. Trimming cost V 6 bases and J 3 bases, with 20 bases left between them. CDR3 length: 15 amino acids. This CDR3 reads CSVVPTGFGDYGYTF. In DNA, the CDR3 is TGCAGCGTCGTTCCTACAGGGTTCGGAGACTATGGCTACACCTTC.

This clonotype was recorded a few times. The chain is built from TRBV9 and TRBJ2-3; possibly TRBD2 for D (5 bases). V was pared by 2 bases and J by 3 bases, with 16 bases between. The CDR3 runs to 16 residues. Per germline, CDR1 SGDLS and CDR2 YYNGEE. As DNA, the CDR3 is TGTGCCAGCAGCGTGGGTAGCGCGATTCATACAGATACGCAGTATTTT. Amino acid sequence: CASSVGSAIHTDTQYF. Complete variable domain (other parts from reference TRBV9 and TRBJ2-3): DSGVTQTPKHLITATGQRVTLRCSPRSGDLSVYWYQQSLDQGLQFLIQYYNGEERAKGNILERFSAQQFPDLHSELNLSSLELGDSALYFCASSVGSAIHTDTQYFGPGTRLTVL.

This clonotype was recorded a few times. The chain carries TRBV3-1 and TRBJ1-5; D remains ambiguous. Germline V gives CDR1 LGHDT, CDR2 YNNKEL (reference sequence). Trimming removed 0 bases from V and 3 bases from J, with 9 bases in between. The CDR3 has 15 amino acids. The CDR3 coding sequence is TGTGCCAGCAGCCAAGATGCCTCTATCAATCAGCCCCAGCATTTT. This encodes CASSQDASINQPQHF.

V gene TRBV11-2 combines with J gene TRBJ2-3; 12 positions match TRBD2. Trimming cost V 3 bases and J 0 bases; bases outside gene matches: 10. Germline loops: CDR1 SGHAT, CDR2 FQNNGV. The CDR3 length is 19 residues. The CDR3 nucleotides are TGTGCCAGCAGCTTTCGACTAGCGGGGGCCGTAGTTAGCACAGATACGCAGTATTTT. It encodes CASSFRLAGAVVSTDTQYF.

The chain recombines TRBV5-6 with TRBJ2-7; 11 bases agree with TRBD1. Germline loops: CDR1 SGHDT, CDR2 YYEEEE. The length of the CDR3 is 16 residues. Trimming at V came to 3 bases and at J to 6 bases, leaving 11 bases not matched to a gene. CDR3 residues: CASSSYIWTGGFEQYF. In DNA, the CDR3 is TGTGCCAGCAGCTCCTACATCTGGACAGGGGGCTTCGAGCAGTACTTC.

This clonotype has ten or more counts. The chain links TRBV29-1 to TRBJ1-2; D is ambiguous. The CDR3 length is 12 residues. Trimming shortened V by 3 bases and J by 4 bases, and 9 bases separated the two germline ends. The germline V gene has CDR1 SQVTM and CDR2 ANQGSEA. CDR3 nucleotides: TGCAGCGTTGAGGAGTCGGGCTATGGCTACACCTTC. This encodes CSVEESGYGYTF.

This chain uses TRBV20-1 with TRBJ2-7; no clear D gene. From germline, CDR1 is DFQATT and CDR2 SNEGSKA (reference sequence). Deletions cut 2 bases from V and 2 bases from J, with 7 bases between. The CDR3 has 12 amino acids. As DNA, the CDR3 is TGCAGTGCTAGACCTCAGACCTACGAGCAGTACTTC. Translation gives CSARPQTYEQYF.

The V call is TRBV27, the J call TRBJ2-7; D is unresolved. Germline CDR1 reads MNHEY; CDR2 reads SMNVEV (reference sequence). V lost 5 bases to trimming and J lost 3 bases, with 14 bases between them. The CDR3 runs to 14 residues. The CDR3 DNA reads as TGTGCCAGCAGTCCCCGGGTCCCACTCTACGAGCAGTACTTC. It specifies CASSPRVPLYEQYF.

This clonotype was picked up many times. J is TRBJ2-1 and V is TRBV7-9; 9 bases map to TRBD1. Germline CDR1 SEHNR, CDR2 FQNEAQ (reference sequence). Trimming removed 7 bases from V and 5 bases from J; junction bases left unmatched: 18. The CDR3 covers 18 residues. CDR3 sequence reads: CASTPGTGYETKDNEQFF. CDR3 DNA: TGTGCCAGCACCCCCGGGACAGGGTATGAGACTAAAGACAATGAGCAGTTCTTC.